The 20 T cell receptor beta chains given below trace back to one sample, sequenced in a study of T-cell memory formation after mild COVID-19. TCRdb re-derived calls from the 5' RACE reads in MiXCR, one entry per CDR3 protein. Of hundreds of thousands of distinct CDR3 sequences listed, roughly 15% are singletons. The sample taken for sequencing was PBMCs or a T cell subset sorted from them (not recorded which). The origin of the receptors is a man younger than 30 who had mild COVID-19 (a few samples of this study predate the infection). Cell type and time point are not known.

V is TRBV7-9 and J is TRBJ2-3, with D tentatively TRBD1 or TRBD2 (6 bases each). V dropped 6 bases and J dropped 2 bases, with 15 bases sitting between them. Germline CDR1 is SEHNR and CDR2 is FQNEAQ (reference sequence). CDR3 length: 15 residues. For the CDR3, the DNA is TGTGCCAGCAGAAGGGGGGATGTTTTCACAGATACGCAGTATTTT. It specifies CASRRGDVFTDTQYF.

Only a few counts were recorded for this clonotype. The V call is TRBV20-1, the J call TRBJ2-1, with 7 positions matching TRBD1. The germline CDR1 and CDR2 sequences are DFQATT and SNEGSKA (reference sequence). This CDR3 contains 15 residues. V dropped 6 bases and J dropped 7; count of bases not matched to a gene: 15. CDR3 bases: TGCAGTGCCCAAATCAGGGGGAACTCAAGGAATGAGCAGTTCTTC. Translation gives CSAQIRGNSRNEQFF.

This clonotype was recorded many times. For the CDR3, the DNA is TGTGCCAGCAGCTTAGACAGAAACATTCAGTACTTC. Its translation: CASSLDRNIQYF. The chain is built from TRBV7-2 and TRBJ2-4; D remains unclear. CDR3 length equals 12 residues. Trimming took off 1 base at V and 6 bases at J, with 4 bases between the two ends. The germline gives CDR1 SGHTA, CDR2 FQGNSA. Filled out from reference TRBV7-2 and TRBJ2-4, the complete variable domain reads GAGVSQSPSNKVTEKGKDVELRCDPISGHTALYWYRQSLGQGLEFLIYFQGNSAPDKSGLPSDRFSAERTGGSVSTLTIQRTQQEDSAVYLCASSLDRNIQYFGAGTRLSVL.

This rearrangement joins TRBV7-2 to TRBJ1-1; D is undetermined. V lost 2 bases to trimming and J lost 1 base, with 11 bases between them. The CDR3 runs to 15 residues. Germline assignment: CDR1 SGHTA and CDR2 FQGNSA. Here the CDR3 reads CASSLWVGANTEAFF. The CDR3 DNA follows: TGTGCCAGCAGCTTATGGGTGGGAGCGAACACTGAAGCTTTCTTT.

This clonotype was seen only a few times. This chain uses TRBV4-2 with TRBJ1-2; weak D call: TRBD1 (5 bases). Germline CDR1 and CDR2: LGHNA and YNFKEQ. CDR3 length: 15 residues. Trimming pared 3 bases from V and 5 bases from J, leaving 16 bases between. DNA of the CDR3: TGTGCCAGCAGCCACGCGGTTATGACAGAATATGGCTACACCTTC. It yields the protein CASSHAVMTEYGYTF.

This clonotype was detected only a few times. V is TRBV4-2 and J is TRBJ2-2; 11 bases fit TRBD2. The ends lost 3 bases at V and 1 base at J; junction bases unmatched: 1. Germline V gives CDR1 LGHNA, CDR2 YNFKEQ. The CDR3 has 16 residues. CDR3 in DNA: TGTGCCAGCAGCCAGGGACTAGCGGAGAACACCGGGGAGCTGTTTTTT. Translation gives CASSQGLAENTGELFF.

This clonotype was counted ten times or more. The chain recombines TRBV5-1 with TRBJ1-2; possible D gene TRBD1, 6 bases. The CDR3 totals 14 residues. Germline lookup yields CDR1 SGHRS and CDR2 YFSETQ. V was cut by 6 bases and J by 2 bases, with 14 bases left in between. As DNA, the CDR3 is TGCGCCAGCACCCGCGGCCAGGGGAACTATGGCTACACCTTC. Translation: CASTRGQGNYGYTF.

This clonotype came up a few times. Here the CDR3 reads CASSQFNYGYTF. As DNA, the CDR3 is TGCGCCAGCAGCCAGTTTAACTATGGCTACACCTTC. The chain couples TRBV4-3 to TRBJ1-2; D is ambiguous. Germline CDR1 is LGHNA and CDR2 is YSLEER. Deletions cut 3 bases from V and 1 base from J, with 3 bases between. This CDR3 has 12 amino acids.

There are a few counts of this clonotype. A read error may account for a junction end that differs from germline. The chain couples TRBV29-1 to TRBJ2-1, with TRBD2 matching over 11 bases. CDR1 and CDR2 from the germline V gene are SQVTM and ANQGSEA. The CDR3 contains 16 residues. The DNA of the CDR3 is TGCAGCCTTGATAGCGGGGGGGCTGACTCCTACAATGAGCAGTTCTTC. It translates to CSLDSGGADSYNEQFF.

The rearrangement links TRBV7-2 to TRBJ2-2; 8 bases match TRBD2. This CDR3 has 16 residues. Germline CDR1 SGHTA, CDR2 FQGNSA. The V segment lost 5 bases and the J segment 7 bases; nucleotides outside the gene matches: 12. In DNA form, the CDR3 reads TGTGCCAGCAGCGGCCGCCAGCGGGGGCACCGCGGGGAGCTGTTTTTT. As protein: CASSGRQRGHRGELFF.

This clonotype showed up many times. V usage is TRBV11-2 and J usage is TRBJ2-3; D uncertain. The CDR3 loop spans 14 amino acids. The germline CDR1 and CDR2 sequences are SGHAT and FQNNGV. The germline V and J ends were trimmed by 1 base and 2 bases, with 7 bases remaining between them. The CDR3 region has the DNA TGTGCCAGCAGCTTAGCCCAGTACACAGATACGCAGTATTTT. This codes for CASSLAQYTDTQYF.

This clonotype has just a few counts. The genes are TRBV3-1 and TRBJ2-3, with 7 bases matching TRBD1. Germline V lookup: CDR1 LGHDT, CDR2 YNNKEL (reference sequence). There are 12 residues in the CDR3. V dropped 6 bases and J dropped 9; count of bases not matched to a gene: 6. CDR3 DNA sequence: TGTGCCAGCAGTTCAGGGGGTCGGACGCAGTATTTT. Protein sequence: CASSSGGRTQYF.

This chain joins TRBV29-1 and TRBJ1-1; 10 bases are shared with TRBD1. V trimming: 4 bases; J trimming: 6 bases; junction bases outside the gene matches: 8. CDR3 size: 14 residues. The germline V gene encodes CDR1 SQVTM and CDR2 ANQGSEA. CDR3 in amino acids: CSVASTGGAAEAFF. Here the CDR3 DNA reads TGCAGCGTTGCCTCGACAGGGGGCGCCGCTGAAGCTTTCTTT.

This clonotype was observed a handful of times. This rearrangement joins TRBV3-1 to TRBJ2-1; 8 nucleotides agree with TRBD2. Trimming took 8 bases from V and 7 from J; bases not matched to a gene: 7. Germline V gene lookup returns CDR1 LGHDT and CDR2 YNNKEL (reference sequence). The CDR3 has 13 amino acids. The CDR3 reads CASQRGGVNEQFF. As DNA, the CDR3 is TGTGCCAGCCAACGGGGGGGGGTGAATGAGCAGTTCTTC.

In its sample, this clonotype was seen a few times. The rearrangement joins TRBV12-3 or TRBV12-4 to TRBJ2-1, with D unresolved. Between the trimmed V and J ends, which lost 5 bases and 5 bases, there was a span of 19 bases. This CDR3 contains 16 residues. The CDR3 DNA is TGTGCCAGCAGTCCACCTCCCTCCGGGCTACACAATGAGCAGTTCTTC. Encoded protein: CASSPPPSGLHNEQFF.

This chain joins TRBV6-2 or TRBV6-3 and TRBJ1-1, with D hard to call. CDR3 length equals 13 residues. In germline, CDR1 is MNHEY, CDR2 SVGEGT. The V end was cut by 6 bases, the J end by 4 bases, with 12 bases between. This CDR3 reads CASSPRRSTEAFF. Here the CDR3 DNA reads TGTGCCAGCAGCCCAAGAAGATCCACTGAAGCTTTCTTT.

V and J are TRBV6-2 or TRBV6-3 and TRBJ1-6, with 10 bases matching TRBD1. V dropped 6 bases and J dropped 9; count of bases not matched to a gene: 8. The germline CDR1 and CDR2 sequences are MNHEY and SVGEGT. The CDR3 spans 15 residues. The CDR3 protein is CASRPGQGNFSPLHF. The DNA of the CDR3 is TGTGCCAGCAGGCCGGGACAGGGGAACTTTTCACCCCTCCACTTT.

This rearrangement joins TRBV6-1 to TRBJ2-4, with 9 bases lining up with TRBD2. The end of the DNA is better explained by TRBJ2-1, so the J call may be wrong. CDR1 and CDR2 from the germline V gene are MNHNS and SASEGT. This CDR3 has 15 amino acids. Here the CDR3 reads CASSESSGGPDEQFF. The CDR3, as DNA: TGTGCCAGCAGTGAGAGTAGCGGGGGTCCGGATGAGCAGTTCTTC.

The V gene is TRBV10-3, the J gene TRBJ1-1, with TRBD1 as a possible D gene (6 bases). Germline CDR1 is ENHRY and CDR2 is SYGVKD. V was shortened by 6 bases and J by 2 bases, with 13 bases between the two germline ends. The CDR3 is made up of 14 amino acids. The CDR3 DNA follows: TGTGCCATCAGGTTGGACAGTTCTAACACTGAAGCTTTCTTT. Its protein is CAIRLDSSNTEAFF.

The CDR3 region is CASLSRDGSSTIYF. The CDR3 DNA sequence: TGTGCCAGCCTCTCCCGGGACGGTAGCAGCACCATATATTTT. The rearrangement uses TRBV6-5 and TRBJ1-3; D possibly corresponds to TRBD1 (5 bases). Germline V gene data show CDR1 as MNHEY and CDR2 as SVGAGI. V lost 8 bases and J 9 bases, leaving 20 bases between the germline ends. CDR3 length equals 14 residues.